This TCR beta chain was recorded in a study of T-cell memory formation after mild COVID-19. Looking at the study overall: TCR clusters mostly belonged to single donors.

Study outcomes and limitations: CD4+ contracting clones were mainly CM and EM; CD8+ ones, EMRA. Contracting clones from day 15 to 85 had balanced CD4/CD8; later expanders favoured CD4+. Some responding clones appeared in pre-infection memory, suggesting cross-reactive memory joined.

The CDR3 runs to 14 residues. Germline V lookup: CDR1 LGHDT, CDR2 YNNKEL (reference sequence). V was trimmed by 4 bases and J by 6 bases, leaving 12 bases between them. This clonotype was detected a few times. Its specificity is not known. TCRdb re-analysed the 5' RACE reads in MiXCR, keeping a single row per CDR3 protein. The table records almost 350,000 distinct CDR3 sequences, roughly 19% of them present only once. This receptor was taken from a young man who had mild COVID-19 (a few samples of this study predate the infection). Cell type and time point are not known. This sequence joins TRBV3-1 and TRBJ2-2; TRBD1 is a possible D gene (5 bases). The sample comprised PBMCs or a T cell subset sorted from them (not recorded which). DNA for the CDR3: TGTGCCAGCAGCCGCCTGGGGCCCGCCGGGGAGCTGTTTTTT. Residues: CASSRLGPAGELFF.